Below, 29 T cell receptor beta chains from the same sample are listed, as sequenced in a study of cytomegalovirus exposure and HLA in healthy donors. The PCR was carried out with 60 Vbeta primers and 13 Jbeta primers. Clones were read by immunoSEQ multiplex PCR, and TCRdb kept only the in-frame ones, dropping some. The sample consists of 200,000 to 250,000 clones, approximately 80% of them appearing once. Sequencing used PBMCs. These receptors were collected from a boy between 2 and 10 years old in good health and CMV-seronegative.

The chain uses TRBV19 and TRBJ2-3; D may be TRBD2 (7 bases). CDR1 LNHDA and CDR2 SQIVND come from the germline V gene (reference sequence). V was pared by 3 bases and J by 5 bases, with 12 bases between. The CDR3 totals 14 residues. The CDR3 region is CASSMGGAIDTQYF. In nucleotides, the CDR3 is TGTGCCAGTAGTATGGGGGGGGCTATAGATACGCAGTATTTT.

CDR3 nucleotide sequence: TGCAGTGCTATCCGGAGCTACGAGCAGTACTTC. Translating gives CSAIRSYEQYF. The chain combines TRBV20-1 with TRBJ2-7; D is undetermined. Trimming cost V 4 bases and J 3 bases, with 7 bases left between them. The CDR3 is made up of 11 amino acids. CDR1 is DFQATT, CDR2 SNEGSKA, per germline (reference sequence).

This clone has a single count. J is TRBJ2-5 and V is TRBV2; D might be TRBD1 (8 bases). The end of the DNA is better explained by TRBJ2-7, so the J call may be wrong. This CDR3 contains 11 residues. Germline V CDR1 and CDR2: SNHLY, FYNNEI. CDR3 sequence: CAGHRGGEQYF. In DNA, the CDR3 is TGTGCCGGACACAGGGGGGGCGAGCAGTACTTC.

The gene calls are TRBV27 and TRBJ2-3; possible D gene TRBD2, 6 bases. The V gene lost 4 bases and the J gene lost 3 bases, with 17 bases spanning the gap. From germline, CDR1 is MNHEY and CDR2 SMNVEV (reference sequence). The CDR3 has 16 residues. The CDR3 nucleotides read TGTGCCAGCAGTTCCTCTAGCGTGGTGATAACAGATACGCAGTATTTT. This codes for CASSSSSVVITDTQYF.

This chain uses TRBV6-5 with TRBJ2-1; D uncertain. Germline V lookup: CDR1 MNHEY, CDR2 SVGAGI. The CDR3 runs to 14 residues. V was clipped by 6 bases and J by 10 bases, with 19 bases between them. CDR3 residues: CASRPSAPPREQFF. The CDR3 DNA reads as TGTGCCAGCAGACCCAGCGCCCCCCCCCGGGAGCAGTTCTTC.

The chain is built from TRBV19 and TRBJ2-2; D is perhaps TRBD1 (5 bases). V gave up 8 bases and J gave up 5 bases, with 15 bases separating them. The germline V gene has CDR1 LNHDA and CDR2 SQIVND (reference sequence). This CDR3 has 14 residues. This CDR3 reads CASGGAGWTGELFF. The DNA for the CDR3 is TGTGCCAGTGGTGGGGCAGGGTGGACCGGGGAGCTGTTTTTT.

The V gene is TRBV27, the J gene TRBJ2-1; maybe TRBD2 (6 bases). CDR3 size: 17 residues. Germline CDR1 reads MNHEY; CDR2 reads SMNVEV (reference sequence). The ends were cut back, 1 base at V and 7 bases at J, with 20 bases in the middle. Here the CDR3 reads CASSLFSVAGPRNEQFF. CDR3 DNA: TGTGCCAGCAGTTTATTCTCGGTTGCGGGGCCTAGGAATGAGCAGTTCTTC.

This chain links TRBV19 with TRBJ1-1; a possible D gene is TRBD1 (6 bases). The CDR3 spans 16 residues. Trimming removed 5 bases from V and 3 bases from J, with 19 bases in between. The germline gives CDR1 LNHDA, CDR2 SQIVND (reference sequence). The CDR3 bases are TGTGCCAGTAGTGGGCGGACAGCTATGAAGGACACTGAAGCTTTCTTT. This translates into CASSGRTAMKDTEAFF.

This rearrangement joins TRBV9 to TRBJ2-7; TRBD1 aligns across 7 bases. The CDR3 covers 15 residues. V dropped 2 bases and J dropped 2; count of bases not matched to a gene: 7. Looked up from germline, CDR1 is SGDLS and CDR2 is YYNGEE. This CDR3 reads CASSVGTVLAYEQYF. CDR3 sequence (DNA): TGTGCCAGCAGCGTTGGGACAGTCCTAGCCTACGAGCAGTACTTC. Looking up the rest from reference TRBV9 and TRBJ2-7 gives the full variable domain: DSGVTQTPKHLITATGQRVTLRCSPRSGDLSVYWYQQSLDQGLQFLIQYYNGEERAKGNILERFSAQQFPDLHSELNLSSLELGDSALYFCASSVGTVLAYEQYFGPGTRLTVT.

The chain links TRBV6-4 to TRBJ1-4; unclear D gene. V dropped 2 bases and J dropped 7 bases, with 8 bases sitting between them. There are 13 residues in the CDR3. Germline lookup yields CDR1 MRHNA and CDR2 SNTAGT. Here the CDR3 DNA reads TGTGCCAGCAGTGACGCGGAAGGTGAAAAACTGTTTTTT. Its translation is CASSDAEGEKLFF.

This chain links TRBV19 with TRBJ2-5; TRBD2 is a possible D gene (5 bases). V gave up 5 bases and J gave up 4 bases, with 8 bases separating them. The CDR3 runs 12 residues. Germline CDR1 and CDR2: LNHDA and SQIVND (reference sequence). The CDR3 loop reads CASSREGETQYF. CDR3 sequence (DNA): TGTGCCAGTAGTCGTGAGGGAGAGACCCAGTACTTC.

The chain joins TRBV6-1 to TRBJ1-6; D possibly corresponds to TRBD1 (6 bases). V lost 0 bases, J lost 6 bases, and 18 bases lay in between. Germline V gene data show CDR1 as MNHNS and CDR2 as SASEGT. The CDR3 has 18 amino acids. CDR3 nucleotide sequence: TGTGCCAGCAGTGAAGCGACGTGGGGGCCCCTTTCTAATTCACCCCTCCACTTT. It yields the protein CASSEATWGPLSNSPLHF.

V and J are TRBV7-9 and TRBJ1-4; D remains ambiguous. V was clipped by 1 base and J by 5 bases, with 17 bases between them. The germline gives CDR1 SEHNR, CDR2 FQNEAQ (reference sequence). The CDR3 runs 17 residues. This CDR3 is CASSLGVGLGVNEKLFF. The CDR3, as DNA: TGTGCCAGCAGCTTAGGGGTGGGTCTCGGGGTAAATGAAAAACTGTTTTTT.

V is TRBV29-1 and J is TRBJ2-1; TRBD2 matches 7 bases. The ends lost 8 bases at V and 6 bases at J; junction bases unmatched: 19. There are 16 residues in the CDR3. In germline, CDR1 is SQVTM, CDR2 ANQGSEA. DNA for the CDR3: TGCAGCTTCCAGGGCCTCACCCTCAGCGGGACCAATGAGCAGTTCTTC. This codes for CSFQGLTLSGTNEQFF.

This sequence joins TRBV13 and TRBJ2-1, with unresolved D. Per the germline V gene, CDR1 is PRHDT and CDR2 is FYEKMQ (reference sequence). The CDR3 totals 14 residues. V dropped 4 bases and J dropped 2 bases, with 9 bases sitting between them. The CDR3: CASSSTTTYNEQFF. The CDR3 DNA reads as TGTGCCAGCAGCTCCACTACCACCTACAATGAGCAGTTCTTC.

On this clone itself: The sample holds other DNA sequences that translate to the same CDR3. The gene calls are TRBV5-1 and TRBJ2-3; 9 bases are a match to TRBD1. The length of the CDR3 is 15 residues. V was clipped by 3 bases and J by 3 bases; unmatched bases: 5. The germline V gene has CDR1 SGHRS and CDR2 YFSETQ. The CDR3 spells CASSSGQGNTDTQYF. The CDR3 DNA follows: TGCGCCAGCAGCTCGGGACAGGGAAATACAGATACGCAGTATTTT.

This clone was seen more than once but under ten times. This rearrangement joins TRBV2 to TRBJ2-7; D might be TRBD2 (6 bases). The germline CDR1 and CDR2 sequences are SNHLY and FYNNEI. V was shortened by 2 bases and J by 6 bases, with 14 bases between the two germline ends. The CDR3 loop spans 14 amino acids. DNA of the CDR3: TGTGCCAGCAGTGAAAGTGGGGGGTTCGGCGAGCAGTACTTC. Translation gives CASSESGGFGEQYF.

CDR3: CASSLGGGGGGFNEQFF. The CDR3 DNA follows: TGTGCCAGCAGCTTAGGGGGGGGAGGGGGGGGTTTCAATGAGCAGTTCTTC. V gene TRBV7-6 combines with J gene TRBJ2-1, with a tentative D call TRBD2 (7 bases). The V end was cut by 1 base, the J end by 6 bases, with 19 bases between. The germline gives CDR1 SGHVS, CDR2 FNYEAQ. This CDR3 has 17 amino acids. Using reference TRBV7-6 and TRBJ2-1 for the parts outside the CDR3, the full variable domain is GAGVSQSPRYKVTKRGQDVALRCDPISGHVSLYWYRQALGQGPEFLTYFNYEAQQDKSGLPNDRFSAERPEGSISTLTIQRTEQRDSAMYRCASSLGGGGGGFNEQFFGPGTRLTVL.

The chain carries TRBV10-3 and TRBJ2-7; 7 bases fit TRBD2. The CDR3 consists of 16 residues. Germline V gene lookup returns CDR1 ENHRY and CDR2 SYGVKD. The ends lost 2 bases at V and 3 bases at J; junction bases unmatched: 10. CDR3 sequence: CAISEEGGGTYYEQYF. CDR3 nucleotides: TGTGCCATCAGTGAGGAGGGCGGGGGAACTTACTACGAGCAGTACTTC.

The chain joins TRBV30 to TRBJ2-7, with 7 bases lining up with TRBD2. Per germline, CDR1 GTSNPN and CDR2 SVGIG (reference sequence). The CDR3 has 13 residues. Unmatched junction bases numbered 3, after V lost 0 bases and J lost 4 bases. The CDR3 sequence is CAWSVAGRYEQYF. CDR3 bases: TGTGCCTGGAGTGTAGCGGGGCGGTACGAGCAGTACTTC.

A few counts support this clone. The gene calls are TRBV13 and TRBJ2-1; the match to TRBD1 covers 9 bases. Germline values: CDR1 PRHDT, CDR2 FYEKMQ (reference sequence). This CDR3 is built from 14 residues. V gave up 5 bases and J gave up 8 bases; unmatched junction bases: 7. CDR3 protein: CASSPWTGADEQFF. The CDR3, as DNA: TGTGCCAGCAGCCCGTGGACAGGGGCCGATGAGCAGTTCTTC.

The DNA of the CDR3 is TGTGCCAGCAGTCCAGGGAGGGACAATCAGCCCCAGCATTTT. Protein: CASSPGRDNQPQHF. This chain connects TRBV25-1 to TRBJ1-5; a weak D match, TRBD1 (5 bases). This CDR3 has 14 residues. Trimming left V 5 bases short and J 3 bases short, with 11 bases between. Germline assignment: CDR1 MGHDK and CDR2 SYGVNS. Complete variable domain (other parts from reference TRBV25-1 and TRBJ1-5): EADIYQTPRYLVIGTGKKITLECSQTMGHDKMYWYQQDPGMELHLIHYSYGVNSTEKGDLSSESTVSRIRTEHFPLTLESARPSHTSQYLCASSPGRDNQPQHFGDGTRLSIL.

Points on this clone: Germline and junction disagree at one end, which may indicate a read error. V usage is TRBV7-9 and J usage is TRBJ1-4; 7 nucleotides line up with TRBD1. The CDR3 is made up of 16 amino acids. CDR1 SEHNR and CDR2 FQNEAQ come from the germline V gene (reference sequence). The CDR3 DNA follows: TGTTCCAGCAGCTTAGGACCGGGACAGAGTAATGAAAAACTGTTTTTT. Protein: CSSSLGPGQSNEKLFF.

This chain links TRBV5-1 with TRBJ2-5, with 7 bases fitting TRBD2. Germline loops: CDR1 SGHRS, CDR2 YFSETQ. The junction had 8 bases not matched to a gene; V was cut back by 7 bases and J by 2 bases. The length of the CDR3 is 14 residues. CDR3 sequence reads: CASHPGGGQETQYF. In nucleotides, the CDR3 is TGCGCCAGCCACCCTGGGGGGGGGCAAGAGACCCAGTACTTC.

V usage is TRBV11-2 and J usage is TRBJ2-1, with D possibly matching TRBD2 (6 bases). Trimming removed 4 bases from V and 1 base from J, with 20 bases in between. The CDR3 spans 18 residues. Germline V lookup: CDR1 SGHAT, CDR2 FQNNGV. The CDR3 reads CASSYTRGEAGSYNEQFF. The CDR3 region has the DNA TGTGCCAGCAGCTACACACGAGGGGAGGCGGGGTCCTACAATGAGCAGTTCTTC.

The gene calls are TRBV12-5 and TRBJ2-1, with 11 bases that match TRBD1. J lost 7 bases, V lost 2 bases, and 4 bases had no gene match. The CDR3 extends over 15 amino acids. The germline gives CDR1 LGHNT, CDR2 FRNRAP. Here the CDR3 reads CASGLPGQGANEQFF. The DNA of the CDR3 is TGTGCTAGTGGTTTGCCCGGACAGGGGGCGAATGAGCAGTTCTTC. Supplemented by reference TRBV12-5 and TRBJ2-1, the full variable domain reads DARVTQTPRHKVTEMGQEVTMRCQPILGHNTVFWYRQTMMQGLELLAYFRNRAPLDDSGMPKDRFSAEMPDATLATLKIQPSEPRDSAVYFCASGLPGQGANEQFFGPGTRLTVL.

The chain recombines TRBV1 with TRBJ2-5; the table calls TRBD1, which could not be checked here. TRBV1 is assigned pseudogene status. The CDR3 sequence is 14 residues long. The CDR3: CTSRRDRGRETQYF. The CDR3 bases are TGCACCAGCAGACGTGACAGGGGGCGAGAGACCCAGTACTTC.

The rearrangement links TRBV6-5 to TRBJ2-7, with D perhaps TRBD1 (5 bases). The CDR3 runs 15 residues. Per germline, CDR1 MNHEY and CDR2 SVGAGI. Trimming shortened V by 3 bases and J by 2 bases, and 14 bases separated the two germline ends. The CDR3 reads CASSYRFGQAYEQYF. The CDR3 DNA follows: TGTGCCAGCAGTTATCGCTTCGGACAAGCCTACGAGCAGTACTTC.

The chain recombines TRBV2 with TRBJ2-5; TRBD1 matches 7 bases. CDR3 size: 15 residues. Germline CDR1 and CDR2: SNHLY and FYNNEI. The junction had 6 bases not matched to a gene; V was cut back by 3 bases and J by 2 bases. CDR3: CASSDVGTVQETQYF. The CDR3 region has the DNA TGTGCCAGCAGTGACGTAGGGACAGTACAAGAGACCCAGTACTTC.